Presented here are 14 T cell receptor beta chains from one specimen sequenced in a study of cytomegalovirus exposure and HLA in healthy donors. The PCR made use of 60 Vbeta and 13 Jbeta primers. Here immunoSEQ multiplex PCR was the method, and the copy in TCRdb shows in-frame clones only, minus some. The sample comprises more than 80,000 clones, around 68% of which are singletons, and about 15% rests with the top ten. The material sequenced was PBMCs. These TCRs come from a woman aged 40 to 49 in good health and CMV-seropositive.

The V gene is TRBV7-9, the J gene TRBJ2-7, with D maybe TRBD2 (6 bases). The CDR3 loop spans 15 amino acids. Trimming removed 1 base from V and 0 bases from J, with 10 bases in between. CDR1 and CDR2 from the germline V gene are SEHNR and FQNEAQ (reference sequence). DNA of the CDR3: TGTGCCAGCAGCTTAGTTGTCGGGGGCTCCTACGAGCAGTACTTC. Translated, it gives CASSLVVGGSYEQYF.

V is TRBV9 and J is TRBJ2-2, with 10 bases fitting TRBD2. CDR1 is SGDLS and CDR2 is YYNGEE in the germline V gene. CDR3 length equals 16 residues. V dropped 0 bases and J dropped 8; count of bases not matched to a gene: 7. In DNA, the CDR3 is TGTGCCAGCAGCGTAGCTACTAGCGGGAATGGTGGGGAGCTGTTTTTT. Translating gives CASSVATSGNGGELFF. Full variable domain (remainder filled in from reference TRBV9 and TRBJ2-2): DSGVTQTPKHLITATGQRVTLRCSPRSGDLSVYWYQQSLDQGLQFLIQYYNGEERAKGNILERFSAQQFPDLHSELNLSSLELGDSALYFCASSVATSGNGGELFFGEGSRLTVL.

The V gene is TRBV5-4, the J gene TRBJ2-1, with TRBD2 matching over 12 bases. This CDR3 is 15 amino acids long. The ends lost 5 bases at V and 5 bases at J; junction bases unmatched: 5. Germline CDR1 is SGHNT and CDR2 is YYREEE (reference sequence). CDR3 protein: CASRSGLAGDNEQFF. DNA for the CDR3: TGTGCCAGCAGGTCGGGACTAGCGGGCGACAATGAGCAGTTCTTC.

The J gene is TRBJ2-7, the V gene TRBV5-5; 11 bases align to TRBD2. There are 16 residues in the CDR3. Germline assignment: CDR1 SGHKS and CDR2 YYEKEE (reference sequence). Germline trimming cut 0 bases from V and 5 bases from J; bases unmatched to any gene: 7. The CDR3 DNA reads TGTGCCAGCAGCTTGGGACTAGCGGGAATGTCGGACGAGCAGTACTTC. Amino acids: CASSLGLAGMSDEQYF. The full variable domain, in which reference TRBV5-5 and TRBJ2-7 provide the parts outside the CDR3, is DAGVTQSPTHLIKTRGQQVTLRCSPISGHKSVSWYQQVLGQGPQFIFQYYEKEERGRGNFPDRFSARQFPNYSSELNVNALLLGDSALYLCASSLGLAGMSDEQYFGPGTRLTVT.

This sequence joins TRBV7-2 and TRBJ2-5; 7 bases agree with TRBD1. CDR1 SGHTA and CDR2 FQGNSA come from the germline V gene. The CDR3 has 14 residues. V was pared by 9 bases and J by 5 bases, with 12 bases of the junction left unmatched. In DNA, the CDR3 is TGTGCCAGTCGAGGGGGCTCACCATGGGAGACCCAGTACTTC. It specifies CASRGGSPWETQYF.

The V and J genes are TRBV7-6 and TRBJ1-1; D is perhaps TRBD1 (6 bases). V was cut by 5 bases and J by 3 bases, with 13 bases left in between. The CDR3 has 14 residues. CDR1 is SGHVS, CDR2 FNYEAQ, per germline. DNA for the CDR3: TGTGCCAGCAGCCCTAATGGGGGCGACACTGAAGCTTTCTTT. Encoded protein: CASSPNGGDTEAFF.

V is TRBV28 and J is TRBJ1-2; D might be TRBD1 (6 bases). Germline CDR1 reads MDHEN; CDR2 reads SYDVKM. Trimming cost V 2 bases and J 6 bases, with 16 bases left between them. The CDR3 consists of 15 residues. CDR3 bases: TGTGCCAGCAGTTTAGGTGTGGGGGCGCTGAATGGCTACACCTTC. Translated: CASSLGVGALNGYTF.

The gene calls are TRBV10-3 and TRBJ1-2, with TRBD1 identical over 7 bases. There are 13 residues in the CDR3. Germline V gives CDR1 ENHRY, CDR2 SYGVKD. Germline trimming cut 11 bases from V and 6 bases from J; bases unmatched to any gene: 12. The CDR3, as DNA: TGTGCCGGGCGAACAGGGGCCGTTGATGGCTACACCTTC. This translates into CAGRTGAVDGYTF.

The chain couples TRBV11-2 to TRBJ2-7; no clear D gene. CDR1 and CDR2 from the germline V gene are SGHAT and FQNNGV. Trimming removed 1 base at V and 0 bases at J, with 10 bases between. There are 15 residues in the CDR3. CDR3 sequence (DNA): TGTGCCAGCAGCTTAGGTGCGGCCCTCTCCTACGAGCAGTACTTC. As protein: CASSLGAALSYEQYF.

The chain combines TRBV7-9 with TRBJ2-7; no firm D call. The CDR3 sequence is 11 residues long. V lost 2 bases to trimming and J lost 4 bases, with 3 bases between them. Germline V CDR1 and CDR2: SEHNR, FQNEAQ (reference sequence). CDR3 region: CASSLSYEQYF. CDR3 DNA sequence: TGTGCCAGCAGCTTATCGTACGAGCAGTACTTC.

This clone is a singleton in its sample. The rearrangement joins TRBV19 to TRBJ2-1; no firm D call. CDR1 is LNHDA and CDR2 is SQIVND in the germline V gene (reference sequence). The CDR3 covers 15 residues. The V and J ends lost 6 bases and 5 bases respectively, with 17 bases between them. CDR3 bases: TGTGCCAGTAGGCTATCTCCGTCCCCCAACAATGAGCAGTTCTTC. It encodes CASRLSPSPNNEQFF.

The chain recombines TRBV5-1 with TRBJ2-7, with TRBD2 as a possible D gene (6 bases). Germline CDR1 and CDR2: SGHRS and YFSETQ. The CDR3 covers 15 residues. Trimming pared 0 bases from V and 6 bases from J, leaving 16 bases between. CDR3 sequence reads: CASSLGGGLPTEQYF. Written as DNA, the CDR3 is TGCGCCAGCAGCTTGGGTGGAGGGCTACCCACCGAGCAGTACTTC. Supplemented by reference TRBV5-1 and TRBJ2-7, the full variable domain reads KAGVTQTPRYLIKTRGQQVTLSCSPISGHRSVSWYQQTPGQGLQFLFEYFSETQRNKGNFPGRFSGRQFSNSRSEMNVSTLELGDSALYLCASSLGGGLPTEQYFGPGTRLTVT.

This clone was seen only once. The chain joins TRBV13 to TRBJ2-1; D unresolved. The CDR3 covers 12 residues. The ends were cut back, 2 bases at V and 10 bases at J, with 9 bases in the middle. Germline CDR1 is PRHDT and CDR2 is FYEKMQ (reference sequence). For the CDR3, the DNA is TGTGCCAGCAGCTTAAATCGGCGGGAGCAGTTCTTC. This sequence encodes CASSLNRREQFF. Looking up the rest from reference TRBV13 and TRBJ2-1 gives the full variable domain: AAGVIQSPRHLIKEKRETATLKCYPIPRHDTVYWYQQGPGQDPQFLISFYEKMQSDKGSIPDRFSAQQFSDYHSELNMSSLELGDSALYFCASSLNRREQFFGPGTRLTVL.

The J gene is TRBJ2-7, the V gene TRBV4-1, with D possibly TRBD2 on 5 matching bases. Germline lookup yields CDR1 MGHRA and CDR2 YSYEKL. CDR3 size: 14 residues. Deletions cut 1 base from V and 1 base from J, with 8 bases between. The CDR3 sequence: CASSQGRSSYEQYF. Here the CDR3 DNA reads TGCGCCAGCAGCCAAGGGAGGTCATCCTACGAGCAGTACTTC.